The TCR beta chain under discussion was sequenced for a study of cytomegalovirus exposure and HLA in healthy donors. PCR primers comprised 60 Vbeta and 13 Jbeta primers. Sequencing was performed with immunoSEQ multiplex PCR; in TCRdb, only in-frame clones are kept and a portion is missing. The table includes roughly 120,000 clones, approximately 78% detected once. This clone showed up just a few times. In germline, CDR1 is SGHDT, CDR2 YYEEEE. The V gene lost 4 bases and the J gene lost 4 bases, with 9 bases spanning the gap. CDR3 size: 13 residues. Input material: PBMCs. V and J are TRBV5-6 and TRBJ1-3, with no clear D. The sequence was collected from a woman aged 40 to 55 in good health and CMV-seropositive. The CDR3, as DNA: TGTGCCAGCAGCCCCCCGGGGGGAAACACCATATATTTT. This codes for CASSPPGGNTIYF.